This is a list of T cell receptor beta chains from one sample in a study of cytomegalovirus exposure and HLA in healthy donors. Measured with immunoSEQ multiplex PCR; TCRdb has only the in-frame clones, and not every one. This table holds about 150,000 clones, less than 65% found once. Source material: PBMCs. The receptors originated from a woman aged 30 to 39 in good health and CMV-seropositive. Both conserved end residues are part of each CDR3. Each record gives: V gene, clone size, J gene, D gene, CDR3 protein, CDR3 DNA. D genes are given only for firm matches. Rows give clone size only sometimes, using once, few, many, or a class for an expanded clone.

>TRBV7-2|NA|TRBJ1-3|NA
CASSLKGHSSGNTIYF
TGTGCCAGCAGCTTGAAGGGACACAGCTCTGGAAACACCATATATTTT
>TRBV6-5|NA|TRBJ1-2|NA
CASRTSLYSYTF
TGTGCCAGCAGAACTAGCTTATACTCCTACACCTTC
>TRBV9|few|TRBJ2-2|TRBD1
CASSVPTTGGNGELFF
TGTGCCAGCAGCGTACCGACTACAGGGGGCAACGGGGAGCTGTTTTTT
>TRBV5-1|NA|TRBJ2-7|TRBD2
CASRPGGTSDYEQYF
TGCGCCAGCAGACCCGGGGGGACTAGCGACTACGAGCAGTACTTC
>TRBV7-3|once|TRBJ2-1|TRBD2
CASSLGNWGGIDEQFF
TGTGCCAGCAGCTTGGGGAATTGGGGGGGGATCGATGAGCAGTTCTTC
>TRBV25-1|NA|TRBJ1-5|NA
CASSATGTQPQHF
TGTGCCAGCAGTGCGACAGGTACTCAGCCCCAGCATTTT
>TRBV18|NA|TRBJ1-5|NA
CASSPPSRNSNQPQHF
TGTGCCAGCTCACCACCCTCCAGGAATAGCAATCAGCCCCAGCATTTT
>TRBV30|NA|TRBJ1-2|NA
CAWSVGTLYYGYTF
TGTGCCTGGAGTGTAGGGACACTTTACTATGGCTACACCTTC
>TRBV7-8|once|TRBJ1-3|NA
CASSPSGKRTFVTSGNTIYF
TGTGCCAGCAGCCCCTCGGGGAAACGGACTTTCGTTACTTCTGGAAACACCATATATTTT
>TRBV7-6|once|TRBJ1-4|NA
CASVGDPNEKLFF
TGTGCCAGCGTCGGAGACCCCAATGAAAAACTGTTTTTT
>TRBV29-1|NA|TRBJ2-2|TRBD1
CSVRTGGSRGSGELFF
TGCAGCGTTAGGACAGGGGGGTCCCGCGGGTCCGGGGAGCTGTTTTTT
>TRBV2|NA|TRBJ2-2|NA
CASSGIYANTGELFF
TGTGCCAGCAGCGGGATTTACGCCAACACCGGGGAGCTGTTTTTT
>TRBV5-6|few|TRBJ2-4|NA
CASSSGLAKNIQYF
TGTGCCAGCAGCTCGGGACTAGCCAAAAACATTCAGTACTTC
>TRBV18|NA|TRBJ1-2|NA
CASSPTRNYGYTF
TGTGCCAGCTCACCAACCAGGAACTATGGCTACACCTTC
>TRBV28|NA|TRBJ1-5|NA
CASSFVLAGYSNQPQHF
TGTGCCAGCAGTTTTGTTCTGGCGGGTTATAGCAATCAGCCCCAGCATTTT
>TRBV11-2|NA|TRBJ1-2|NA
CASTFSPTPNYGYTF
TGTGCCAGCACTTTCTCCCCGACACCGAACTATGGCTACACCTTC
>TRBV29-1|NA|TRBJ2-5|NA
CSVLSGEETQYF
TGCAGCGTTCTATCCGGTGAAGAGACCCAGTACTTC
>TRBV6-5|NA|TRBJ1-1|NA
CASSYGDRTLEAFF
TGTGCCAGCAGTTACGGCGACAGAACCCTTGAAGCTTTCTTT
>TRBV5-1|NA|TRBJ1-2|TRBD1
CASSPGQGARGYTF
TGCGCCAGCAGCCCGGGACAGGGGGCGAGGGGCTACACCTTC
>TRBV5-4|NA|TRBJ2-3|NA
CAMFRRSVTDTQYF
TGTGCCATGTTCAGACGTAGCGTCACAGATACGCAGTATTTT